These 15 T cell receptor beta chains were sequenced from one sample in a study of beta chain features in type 1 diabetes. Reverse transcription of all isolated RNA meant that expressed TCRB transcripts were sequenced. Produced via immunoSEQ multiplex PCR; TCRdb's table is partial and in-frame only. Of about 210,000 clones detected, 9.5% to 13% appear once; the ten largest clones hold less than 1.5%. Material: central memory CD4+ T cells from blood. These TCRs come from a man between 18 and 29 years old in good health.

This clone has ten or more counts. This chain joins TRBV25-1 and TRBJ1-1; D gene uncertain. Germline V lookup: CDR1 MGHDK, CDR2 SYGVNS. This CDR3 spans 13 amino acids. V was cut by 6 bases and J by 8 bases, with 16 bases left in between. The CDR3 region is CASRGNSWMEAFF. The CDR3 DNA reads TGTGCCAGCAGGGGAAACAGTTGGATGGAAGCTTTCTTT.

The CDR3 bases are TGTGCCAGCAGTGGGGAGGCAGGGCCAAACTACGAGCAGTACTTC. Amino acids: CASSGEAGPNYEQYF. V and J are TRBV6-4 and TRBJ2-7, with a weak D call TRBD2 (6 bases). This CDR3 contains 15 residues. Deletions cut 4 bases from V and 3 bases from J, with 16 bases between. CDR1 MRHNA and CDR2 SNTAGT come from the germline V gene.

DNA for the CDR3: TGTGCCATCAGTGGGGGGACAGCCCAAGAGACCCAGTACTTC. This codes for CAISGGTAQETQYF. The rearrangement uses TRBV10-3 and TRBJ2-5, with 7 bases that match TRBD1. V gave up 4 bases and J gave up 1 base; unmatched junction bases: 3. The CDR3 is 14 amino acids. The germline V gene has CDR1 ENHRY and CDR2 SYGVKD.

The chain carries TRBV30 and TRBJ1-4; D is undetermined. Germline-derived CDR1 and CDR2 are GTSNPN and SVGIG (reference sequence). V was pared by 0 bases and J by 0 bases, with 5 bases between. The CDR3 loop spans 14 amino acids. The chain's CDR3 is CAWSVRTTNEKLFF. The CDR3, as DNA: TGTGCCTGGAGTGTCAGAACAACTAATGAAAAACTGTTTTTT.

This sequence joins TRBV2 and TRBJ1-1; D call uncertain. The CDR3 sequence is 15 residues long. Per germline, CDR1 SNHLY and CDR2 FYNNEI. Trimming shortened V by 6 bases and J by 8 bases, and 22 bases separated the two germline ends. CDR3 nucleotides: TGTGCCAGCAGACCGTTTCCGGGCCCCTTAGCGGAAGCTTTCTTT. Its protein product is CASRPFPGPLAEAFF.

The chain carries TRBV10-3 and TRBJ2-2; maybe TRBD2 (5 bases). Germline loops: CDR1 ENHRY, CDR2 SYGVKD. CDR3 length: 14 amino acids. V was trimmed by 8 bases and J by 4 bases, leaving 14 bases between them. CDR3 DNA: TGTGCCATCTTTAAGGGCGGGCTCACCGGGGAGCTGTTTTTT. Translating gives CAIFKGGLTGELFF.

This clone has just a few counts. The gene calls are TRBV29-1 and TRBJ2-5; tentative D call: TRBD2 (6 bases). This CDR3 comprises 12 residues. Germline V gives CDR1 SQVTM, CDR2 ANQGSEA. The V gene lost 6 bases and the J gene lost 2 bases, with 10 bases spanning the gap. The CDR3 DNA reads TGCAGCGTCCGACTAGTTCAAGAGACCCAGTACTTC. This translates into CSVRLVQETQYF.

In its sample, this clone was seen a few times. V and J are TRBV29-1 and TRBJ1-2; 8 nucleotides align to TRBD1. Germline-derived CDR1 and CDR2 are SQVTM and ANQGSEA. The CDR3 is made up of 14 amino acids. The V gene end was trimmed by 5 bases and the J gene end by 3 bases; junction bases not matched to a gene: 8. CDR3 residues: CSVSRQGSYYGYTF. Written as DNA, the CDR3 is TGCAGCGTTTCGAGACAGGGGTCTTACTATGGCTACACCTTC.

This clone was picked up a small number of times. The V gene is TRBV10-3, the J gene TRBJ2-5; D might be TRBD1 (6 bases). Germline V gene data show CDR1 as ENHRY and CDR2 as SYGVKD. The ends were cut back, 10 bases at V and 0 bases at J, with 15 bases in the middle. The CDR3 contains 14 residues. The CDR3 sequence: CASSDRGYQETQYF. Written as DNA, the CDR3 is TGTGCCAGCTCGGACAGAGGCTACCAAGAGACCCAGTACTTC.

This clone was counted a few times. The rearrangement uses TRBV5-4 and TRBJ2-2; TRBD2 might be the D (6 bases). This CDR3 has 16 amino acids. Trimming stripped 0 bases from V and 1 base from J, with 10 bases between. CDR1 and CDR2 (germline): SGHNT, YYREEE (reference sequence). The CDR3 nucleotides read TGTGCCAGCAGCTTGGGCCTAGCGAAGAACACCGGGGAGCTGTTTTTT. The encoded protein is CASSLGLAKNTGELFF.

This clone was seen a handful of times. V is TRBV11-2 and J is TRBJ1-1; D is perhaps TRBD1 (5 bases). CDR3 length: 12 residues. Deletions cut 2 bases from V and 6 bases from J, with 7 bases between. The germline V gene encodes CDR1 SGHAT and CDR2 FQNNGV. As DNA, the CDR3 is TGTGCCAGCAGCTTAAGACAGCCTGAAGCTTTCTTT. It codes for CASSLRQPEAFF. The whole variable domain, filled in from reference TRBV11-2 and TRBJ1-1, reads EAGVAQSPRYKIIEKRQSVAFWCNPISGHATLYWYQQILGQGPKLLIQFQNNGVVDDSQLPKDRFSAERLKGVDSTLKIQPAKLEDSAVYLCASSLRQPEAFFGQGTRLTVV.

This clone has just a few counts. The rearrangement uses TRBV28 and TRBJ2-1; TRBD2 agrees at 11 bases. V was clipped by 4 bases and J by 2 bases; unmatched bases: 4. The CDR3 totals 16 residues. Germline V gives CDR1 MDHEN, CDR2 SYDVKM. CDR3 sequence: CASSSLAGGAYNEQFF. The CDR3 DNA reads TGTGCCAGCAGTTCTTTAGCGGGAGGGGCCTACAATGAGCAGTTCTTC.

The gene calls are TRBV2 and TRBJ2-6; unclear D gene. V was cut by 4 bases and J by 0 bases, with 4 bases left in between. CDR3 length equals 14 residues. The germline gives CDR1 SNHLY, CDR2 FYNNEI. The CDR3 reads CASSAISGANVLTF. The CDR3 DNA is TGTGCCAGCAGTGCAATCTCTGGGGCCAACGTCCTGACTTTC.

The chain couples TRBV21-1 to TRBJ2-3; the table names TRBD1, a call not compared with the DNA. TRBV21-1 is flagged as a pseudogene. CDR3 length: 16 amino acids. CDR3 nucleotides: TGTGCCAGCACCCACCATCTACAGGAGAGCACAGATACGCAGTATTTT. Its translation is CASTHHLQESTDTQYF.

This clone was recorded a few times. The chain links TRBV30 to TRBJ2-7; D remains ambiguous. The CDR3 has 12 amino acids. Germline V gives CDR1 GTSNPN, CDR2 SVGIG (reference sequence). V dropped 3 bases and J dropped 3 bases, with 9 bases sitting between them. This CDR3 reads CAWSRANYEQYF. The CDR3, as DNA: TGTGCCTGGAGCCGAGCGAACTACGAGCAGTACTTC.